These 30 T cell receptor beta chains share one sample of origin, sequenced in a study of T cells in localized non-small cell lung cancer. The assay was immunoSEQ multiplex PCR, and TCRdb's table has in-frame clones only and misses some. The sample lists about 92,000 clones; approximately 90% were seen once. The sample was PBMCs, taken before any cancer treatment. The source of these receptors is a woman between 35 and 75 years old with stage II squamous cell lung carcinoma.

V and J are TRBV2 and TRBJ1-1; D gene uncertain. Trimming pared 6 bases from V and 1 base from J, leaving 9 bases between. CDR3 length: 13 amino acids. CDR1 is SNHLY and CDR2 is FYNNEI in the germline V gene. In nucleotides, the CDR3 is TGTGCCAGCAGGATAAGGCAGAACACTGAAGCTTTCTTT. Encoded protein: CASRIRQNTEAFF.

This chain connects TRBV27 to TRBJ1-1; a possible D gene is TRBD1 (5 bases). Between the trimmed V and J ends, which lost 2 bases and 5 bases, there was a span of 9 bases. Looked up from germline, CDR1 is MNHEY and CDR2 is SMNVEV (reference sequence). The CDR3 is 13 residues long. The CDR3 DNA follows: TGTGCCAGCAGTTTAGGGGGAGGGACTGAAGCTTTCTTT. This encodes CASSLGGGTEAFF.

The sample holds one count of this clone. The rearrangement links TRBV5-6 to TRBJ1-2, with D possibly matching TRBD1 (5 bases). V shed 0 bases and J shed 7 bases, with 16 bases lying between them. CDR1 is SGHDT and CDR2 is YYEEEE in the germline V gene. The CDR3 sequence is 15 residues long. The CDR3 protein is CASSLVGTPVSGYTF. For the CDR3, the DNA is TGTGCCAGCAGCTTGGTTGGGACTCCCGTGAGTGGCTACACCTTC.

The V call is TRBV19, the J call TRBJ1-1; D ambiguous. The V and J ends lost 2 bases and 1 base respectively, with 5 bases between them. Germline CDR1 and CDR2: LNHDA and SQIVND (reference sequence). This CDR3 spans 13 amino acids. CDR3 coding DNA: TGTGCCAGTAGTATAAGGGCGAACACTGAAGCTTTCTTT. It is translated as CASSIRANTEAFF.

J is TRBJ2-1 and V is TRBV9; 7 nucleotides line up with TRBD1. Germline assignment: CDR1 SGDLS and CDR2 YYNGEE. CDR3 length: 15 residues. Trimming removed 3 bases from V and 0 bases from J; junction bases left unmatched: 3. DNA for the CDR3: TGTGCCAGCAGCGCTCGGGACAGCTCCTACAATGAGCAGTTCTTC. Translation: CASSARDSSYNEQFF.

The rearrangement joins TRBV5-1 to TRBJ2-1; no reliable D call. Trimming stripped 4 bases from V and 0 bases from J, with 11 bases between. Germline V gene data show CDR1 as SGHRS and CDR2 as YFSETQ. The CDR3 sequence is 15 residues long. CDR3 bases: TGCGCCAGCAGCCTGACAAGGAGCTCCTACAATGAGCAGTTCTTC. Its protein is CASSLTRSSYNEQFF.

The CDR3 DNA reads as TGTGCCAGCTCATCCGCAGGGTCGGGGGGTGAGCAGTTCTTC. Protein sequence: CASSSAGSGGEQFF. The chain is built from TRBV18 and TRBJ2-1; TRBD2 aligns across 7 bases. This CDR3 is built from 14 residues. CDR1 is KGHSH, CDR2 LQKENI, per germline. After removal of 5 bases from V and 9 bases from J, the junction contained 10 bases not matched to a gene.

The V and J genes are TRBV7-9 and TRBJ1-1, with D unclear. Trimming took off 3 bases at V and 4 bases at J, with 6 bases between the two ends. Germline V CDR1 and CDR2: SEHNR, FQNEAQ (reference sequence). CDR3 size: 12 residues. As DNA, the CDR3 is TGTGCCAGCAGCTTCTTTGTCACTGAAGCTTTCTTT. It is translated as CASSFFVTEAFF.

The rearrangement joins TRBV6-5 to TRBJ1-1; D is uncertain. V gave up 6 bases and J gave up 5 bases, with 7 bases separating them. Germline V gene lookup returns CDR1 MNHEY and CDR2 SVGAGI. The CDR3 has 11 residues. CDR3 nucleotide sequence: TGTGCCAGCAGGGGAGGGACTGAAGCTTTCTTT. Protein: CASRGGTEAFF.

The chain combines TRBV2 with TRBJ1-2, with 10 bases lining up with TRBD1. Germline V gene sequence: CDR1 SNHLY, CDR2 FYNNEI. The CDR3 is 17 amino acids. J gave up 4 bases and V 2 bases, and 10 bases lay outside the gene matches. DNA of the CDR3: TGTGCCAGCAGTGAATCCGGGACAGGGGACCCCTCCTATGGCTACACCTTC. Translated: CASSESGTGDPSYGYTF. Drawing the rest from reference TRBV2 and TRBJ1-2, the complete variable domain is EPEVTQTPSHQVTQMGQEVILRCVPISNHLYFYWYRQILGQKVEFLVSFYNNEISEKSEIFDDQFSVERPDGSNFTLKIRSTKLEDSAMYFCASSESGTGDPSYGYTFGSGTRLTVV.

Here the CDR3 DNA reads TGTGCCAGCAGTGAAAGGGTGGCGGGAGACCCGAGGGAGCAGTACTTC. Protein sequence: CASSERVAGDPREQYF. V gene TRBV6-1 combines with J gene TRBJ2-7; 7 bases line up with TRBD2. The CDR3 has 16 amino acids. V shed 2 bases and J 7 bases; nucleotides not matched to a gene: 14. The germline CDR1 and CDR2 sequences are MNHNS and SASEGT.

The CDR3 DNA sequence: TGTGCCAGCAGCCTGGACAGGGACGAAAAACTGTTTTTT. Its translation: CASSLDRDEKLFF. The gene calls are TRBV5-4 and TRBJ1-4, with TRBD1 identical over 8 bases. V dropped 4 bases and J dropped 8; count of bases not matched to a gene: 4. CDR1 SGHNT and CDR2 YYREEE come from the germline V gene (reference sequence). The CDR3 length is 13 residues. Filled out from reference TRBV5-4 and TRBJ1-4, the complete variable domain reads ETGVTQSPTHLIKTRGQQVTLRCSSQSGHNTVSWYQQALGQGPQFIFQYYREEENGRGNFPPRFSGLQFPNYSSELNVNALELDDSALYLCASSLDRDEKLFFGSGTQLSVL.

The V gene is TRBV6-5, the J gene TRBJ2-3, with TRBD2 identical over 7 bases. V lost 5 bases to trimming and J lost 3 bases; unmatched junction nucleotides: 2. Germline loops: CDR1 MNHEY, CDR2 SVGAGI. CDR3 size: 13 residues. In nucleotides, the CDR3 is TGTGCCAGCAGTCAGGGACTAACAGATACGCAGTATTTT. Translated: CASSQGLTDTQYF.

This clone was seen just once. The chain employs TRBV2 and TRBJ1-2, with 9 bases lining up with TRBD1. Germline V CDR1 and CDR2: SNHLY, FYNNEI. The J segment lost 4 bases and the V segment lost 8 bases, leaving 5 bases of the junction unmatched. The CDR3 covers 13 residues. The CDR3 DNA reads as TGTGCCAGCGACGGACAGGGGAGCTATGGCTACACCTTC. Translating it yields CASDGQGSYGYTF.

This chain connects TRBV6-6 to TRBJ2-5; D is uncertain. This CDR3 spans 14 amino acids. V was clipped by 6 bases and J by 3 bases, with 14 bases between them. Looked up from germline, CDR1 is MNHNY and CDR2 is SVGAGI (reference sequence). This CDR3 is CASSYDGGKETQYF. CDR3 sequence (DNA): TGTGCCAGCAGCTACGATGGCGGAAAAGAGACCCAGTACTTC.

This chain links TRBV6-6 with TRBJ2-3, with 8 bases that match TRBD2. The ends lost 2 bases at V and 1 base at J; junction bases unmatched: 2. The CDR3 totals 15 residues. Germline CDR1 is MNHNY and CDR2 is SVGAGI (reference sequence). In DNA, the CDR3 is TGTGCCAGCAGTTACGTGCGGGGGGGCACAGATACGCAGTATTTT. Translation gives CASSYVRGGTDTQYF.

The chain combines TRBV7-2 with TRBJ2-2, with D possibly being TRBD2 (6 bases). Trimming took off 8 bases at V and 7 bases at J, with 14 bases between the two ends. CDR3 size: 13 residues. CDR1 and CDR2 (germline): SGHTA, FQGNSA. CDR3 sequence reads: CASAPGLNGELFF. The CDR3 bases are TGTGCCAGCGCCCCGGGACTCAACGGGGAGCTGTTTTTT.

The V call is TRBV2, the J call TRBJ1-2; TRBD1 might be the D (6 bases). Trimming left V 6 bases short and J 0 bases short, with 14 bases between. The CDR3 consists of 15 residues. CDR1 is SNHLY and CDR2 is FYNNEI in the germline V gene. CDR3 region: CASRELTGANYGYTF. CDR3 bases: TGTGCCAGCAGGGAGCTGACAGGAGCTAACTATGGCTACACCTTC. The entire variable domain, with the rest obtained from reference TRBV2 and TRBJ1-2, is as follows: EPEVTQTPSHQVTQMGQEVILRCVPISNHLYFYWYRQILGQKVEFLVSFYNNEISEKSEIFDDQFSVERPDGSNFTLKIRSTKLEDSAMYFCASRELTGANYGYTFGSGTRLTVV.

The chain is built from TRBV28 and TRBJ2-4, with 8 bases that match TRBD1. Trimming at V came to 3 bases and at J to 8 bases, leaving 9 bases not matched to a gene. Germline V gene data show CDR1 as MDHEN and CDR2 as SYDVKM. This CDR3 has 15 amino acids. The CDR3 coding sequence is TGTGCCAGCAGTTTCGCAGGGGGCGAATGGGACATTCAGTACTTC. Its protein product is CASSFAGGEWDIQYF.

The CDR3 region has the DNA TGTGCCAGCAGACATACGGGGGCTGGCACAGATACGCAGTATTTT. Amino acids: CASRHTGAGTDTQYF. The rearrangement uses TRBV6-5 and TRBJ2-3; D might be TRBD1 or TRBD2, each matching 6 bases. The CDR3 contains 15 residues. Germline CDR1 reads MNHEY; CDR2 reads SVGAGI. V was cut by 6 bases and J by 1 base, with 14 bases left in between.

The chain links TRBV29-1 to TRBJ2-7, with D possibly being TRBD1 or TRBD2 (5 bases each). V dropped 4 bases and J dropped 3 bases, with 13 bases sitting between them. The CDR3 runs to 13 residues. The germline V gene encodes CDR1 SQVTM and CDR2 ANQGSEA. CDR3 nucleotide sequence: TGCAGCGTTGGGGGGATTCGAGACTACGAGCAGTACTTC. It is translated as CSVGGIRDYEQYF.

The rearrangement joins TRBV27 to TRBJ2-7; D may be TRBD1 or TRBD2 (5 bases each). Germline-derived CDR1 and CDR2 are MNHEY and SMNVEV (reference sequence). Trimming shortened V by 10 bases and J by 9 bases, and 28 bases separated the two germline ends. This CDR3 is 15 amino acids long. CDR3 amino acids: CAIRGEGMEYNGQYF. The CDR3 DNA sequence: TGTGCCATCCGCGGTGAGGGGATGGAGTATAACGGGCAGTACTTC.

The chain is built from TRBV2 and TRBJ2-3, with 10 bases fitting TRBD2. This CDR3 is built from 18 residues. The germline gives CDR1 SNHLY, CDR2 FYNNEI. The trim removed 8 bases at V and 1 base at J, leaving 15 bases unmatched. This chain's CDR3 is CASSPGSGRAFGTDTQYF. The CDR3 DNA follows: TGTGCCAGCTCCCCCGGGAGCGGGAGGGCCTTTGGCACAGATACGCAGTATTTT.

This sequence joins TRBV19 and TRBJ2-4; D gene unclear. In germline, CDR1 is LNHDA, CDR2 SQIVND (reference sequence). The CDR3 is made up of 15 amino acids. V gave up 3 bases and J gave up 0 bases, with 9 bases separating them. The CDR3 region has the DNA TGTGCCAGTAGTATGATTGGGTTAGCCAAAAACATTCAGTACTTC. Protein product: CASSMIGLAKNIQYF.

This chain uses TRBV4-2 with TRBJ1-2, with TRBD1 matching 9 bases. Trimming removed 0 bases from V and 3 bases from J; junction bases left unmatched: 5. The germline gives CDR1 LGHNA, CDR2 YNFKEQ. This CDR3 contains 16 residues. The CDR3 here is CASSQDLQGAYYGYTF. The CDR3, as DNA: TGTGCCAGCAGCCAAGATCTACAGGGGGCATACTATGGCTACACCTTC.

This chain joins TRBV5-5 and TRBJ2-5; possibly TRBD1 or TRBD2 for D (5 bases each). Deletions cut 1 base from V and 5 bases from J, with 12 bases between. Germline CDR1 is SGHKS and CDR2 is YYEKEE (reference sequence). There are 14 residues in the CDR3. The DNA for the CDR3 is TGTGCCAGCAGCTTGCTAGGGGAGATGGAGACCCAGTACTTC. Protein: CASSLLGEMETQYF.

The rearrangement links TRBV28 to TRBJ1-1; no clear D gene. CDR1 MDHEN and CDR2 SYDVKM come from the germline V gene. The CDR3 sequence is 15 residues long. Trimming shortened V by 7 bases and J by 1 base, and 16 bases separated the two germline ends. CDR3 region: CASTPRRVQNTEAFF. In DNA form, the CDR3 reads TGTGCCAGCACCCCTCGGAGAGTCCAGAACACTGAAGCTTTCTTT. The whole variable domain, remainder taken from reference TRBV28 and TRBJ1-1, is DVKVTQSSRYLVKRTGEKVFLECVQDMDHENMFWYRQDPGLGLRLIYFSYDVKMKEKGDIPEGYSVSREKKERFSLILESASTNQTSMYLCASTPRRVQNTEAFFGQGTRLTVV.

The rearrangement uses TRBV2 and TRBJ1-1, with TRBD1 matching over 10 bases. Germline-derived CDR1 and CDR2 are SNHLY and FYNNEI. CDR3 length: 14 residues. The ends lost 6 bases at V and 0 bases at J; junction bases unmatched: 1. The CDR3 here is CASSGQGVNTEAFF. For the CDR3, the DNA is TGTGCCAGCAGCGGACAGGGGGTGAACACTGAAGCTTTCTTT.

This clone was counted a single time. The chain links TRBV10-3 to TRBJ1-4, with 7 nucleotides matching TRBD1. The CDR3 has 14 amino acids. The germline V gene has CDR1 ENHRY and CDR2 SYGVKD. J was trimmed by 3 bases and V by 3 bases; bases with no gene match: 1. The DNA for the CDR3 is TGTGCCATCAGTGAACAGGGGCCTAATGAAAAACTGTTTTTT. Encoded protein: CAISEQGPNEKLFF.

The chain uses TRBV9 and TRBJ2-3; TRBD2 matches at 8 bases. Germline V CDR1 and CDR2: SGDLS, YYNGEE. This CDR3 is built from 15 residues. V lost 3 bases and J lost 2; bases outside the gene matches: 5. The CDR3 sequence is CASSARGGTTDTQYF. CDR3 in DNA: TGTGCCAGCAGCGCCCGGGGGGGGACCACAGATACGCAGTATTTT. The full variable domain, its missing parts supplied by reference TRBV9 and TRBJ2-3, is DSGVTQTPKHLITATGQRVTLRCSPRSGDLSVYWYQQSLDQGLQFLIQYYNGEERAKGNILERFSAQQFPDLHSELNLSSLELGDSALYFCASSARGGTTDTQYFGPGTRLTVL.